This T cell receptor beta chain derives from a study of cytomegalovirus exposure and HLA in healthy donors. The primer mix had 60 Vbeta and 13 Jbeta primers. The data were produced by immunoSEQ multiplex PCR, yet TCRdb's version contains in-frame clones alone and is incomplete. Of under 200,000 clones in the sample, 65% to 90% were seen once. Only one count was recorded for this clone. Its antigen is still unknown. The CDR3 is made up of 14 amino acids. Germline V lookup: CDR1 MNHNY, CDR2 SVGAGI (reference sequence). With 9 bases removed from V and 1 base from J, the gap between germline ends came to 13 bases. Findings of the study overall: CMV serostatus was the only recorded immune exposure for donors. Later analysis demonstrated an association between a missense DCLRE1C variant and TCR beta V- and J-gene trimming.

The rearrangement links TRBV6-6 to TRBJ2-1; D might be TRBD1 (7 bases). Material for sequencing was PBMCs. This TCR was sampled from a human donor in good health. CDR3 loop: CASTGDWSYNEQFF. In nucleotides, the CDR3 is TGTGCCAGTACAGGGGACTGGTCCTACAATGAGCAGTTCTTC.